This T cell receptor (beta chain) originates from a study of T cell repertoires in cytomegalovirus infection. Overall study context: As its CMV epitopes, the study selected recently identified HLA-C-restricted and well-studied HLA-B-restricted targets. Both CMV infection and a matching HLA type were indicated by public TCR beta signatures.

A note on this clonotype: The antigen remains undetermined.

J lost 1 base, V lost 3 bases, and 16 bases had no gene match. The CDR3 length is 19 residues. Germline-derived CDR1 and CDR2 are SGDLS and YYNGEE. MiXCR, run by TCRdb on the reads, gives a single entry per CDR3 protein. Of 700,000 to 950,000 distinct CDR3 sequences in the sample, over 25% were seen once. Regarding the study as a whole: CMV carriers having the relevant HLA were flagged by cumulative public TCR beta family frequency. HLA-C-restricted, CMV-specific TCR beta clonotypes were dominant ex vivo.

The specimen comprised cultured CD8+ T cells from PBMCs, sampled from culture after CMV antigen stimulation. The chain uses TRBV9 and TRBJ2-3, with 8 bases identical to TRBD2. The sequence was obtained from a human donor in good health (CMV status not recorded). Some clones in this sample may be carry-over from other donors' samples. The CDR3 reads CASSAKARGGRSGTDTQYF. CDR3 nucleotides: TGTGCCAGCAGCGCAAAGGCTCGGGGGGGCCGTTCCGGCACAGATACGCAGTATTTT. The whole variable domain, remainder taken from reference TRBV9 and TRBJ2-3, is DSGVTQTPKHLITATGQRVTLRCSPRSGDLSVYWYQQSLDQGLQFLIQYYNGEERAKGNILERFSAQQFPDLHSELNLSSLELGDSALYFCASSAKARGGRSGTDTQYFGPGTRLTVL.